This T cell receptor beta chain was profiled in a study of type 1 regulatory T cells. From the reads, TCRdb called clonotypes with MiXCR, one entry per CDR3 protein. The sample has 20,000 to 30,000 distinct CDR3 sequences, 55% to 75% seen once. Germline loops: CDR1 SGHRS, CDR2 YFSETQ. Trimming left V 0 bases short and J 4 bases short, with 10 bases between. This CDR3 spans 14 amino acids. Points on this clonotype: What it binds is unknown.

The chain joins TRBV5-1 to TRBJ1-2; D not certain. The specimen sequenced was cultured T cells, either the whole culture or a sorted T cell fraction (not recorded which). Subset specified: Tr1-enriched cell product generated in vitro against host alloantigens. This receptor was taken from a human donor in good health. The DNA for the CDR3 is TGCGCCAGCAGCTTGGGGAACCAAGGCTATGGCTACACCTTC. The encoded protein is CASSLGNQGYGYTF.